Below, 31 T cell receptor beta chains from the same sample are listed, as sequenced in a study of identical twins. Using its own MiXCR run on the 5' RACE reads, TCRdb lists one record per CDR3 protein. The sample gives about 520,000 distinct CDR3 sequences, roughly 21% of which show up once; under 0.95% is in the top ten. In addition, the sample was reused for a study of T cells expressing NK-cell markers.

The specimen was CD4+ T cells sorted from blood. Every receptor here comes from a woman between 18 and 29 years old in good health.

This rearrangement joins TRBV12-3 or TRBV12-4 to TRBJ2-3; 9 bases match TRBD2. Trimming at V came to 3 bases and at J to 4 bases, leaving 5 bases not matched to a gene. The CDR3 is made up of 15 amino acids. The CDR3 here is CASSFGGGAPDTQYF. The CDR3 nucleotides are TGTGCCAGCAGTTTCGGCGGGGGGGCACCAGATACGCAGTATTTT.

The V and J genes are TRBV6-1 and TRBJ2-2; D perhaps matches TRBD2 (5 bases). Deletions cut 8 bases from V and 1 base from J, with 17 bases between. Germline lookup yields CDR1 MNHNS and CDR2 SASEGT. CDR3 length equals 16 residues. The CDR3 nucleotides read TGTGCCAGCGGTCCCTCCCGGGGTTGGAACACCGGGGAGCTGTTTTTT. Protein sequence: CASGPSRGWNTGELFF.

In this sample, this clonotype turned up a few times. The rearrangement links TRBV7-3 to TRBJ1-1, with TRBD1 as a possible D gene (6 bases). CDR1 and CDR2 (germline): SGHTA, FQGTGA. V gave up 3 bases and J gave up 11 bases, with 16 bases separating them. CDR3 size: 13 residues. CDR3 loop: CASSFQTGGRAFF. For the CDR3, the DNA is TGTGCCAGCAGCTTTCAGACAGGCGGGCGGGCTTTCTTT.

The chain employs TRBV12-3 or TRBV12-4 and TRBJ1-1; no definite D call. V lost 6 bases and J 10 bases, leaving 12 bases between the germline ends. The CDR3 sequence is 11 residues long. The CDR3 DNA follows: TGTGCCAGCAGCTCATATCTTGGAGCTTTCTTT. It translates to CASSSYLGAFF.

In its sample, this clonotype was seen a few times. The chain carries TRBV20-1 and TRBJ2-7; possibly TRBD1 for D (6 bases). Between the trimmed V and J ends, which lost 6 bases and 2 bases, there was a span of 11 bases. The CDR3 length is 12 residues. CDR1 is DFQATT and CDR2 is SNEGSKA in the germline V gene (reference sequence). For the CDR3, the DNA is TGCAGTGCCGCAACAGGGCCCTACGAGCAGTACTTC. This translates into CSAATGPYEQYF.

This clonotype has at least ten counts. The rearrangement links TRBV12-3 or TRBV12-4 to TRBJ2-7; D gene ambiguous. The V gene lost 4 bases and the J gene lost 2 bases, with 6 bases spanning the gap. CDR3 length: 12 residues. Written as DNA, the CDR3 is TGTGCCAGCAGTTCCCCCCCCTACGAGCAGTACTTC. This sequence encodes CASSSPPYEQYF.

This clonotype was recorded a few times. The chain couples TRBV10-3 to TRBJ2-1, with D unclear. The germline CDR1 and CDR2 sequences are ENHRY and SYGVKD. V was trimmed by 7 bases and J by 5 bases, leaving 15 bases between them. The CDR3 sequence is 14 residues long. The CDR3 loop is CAITPSAVNNEQFF. The CDR3 DNA reads as TGTGCCATCACTCCCTCGGCGGTCAACAATGAGCAGTTCTTC.

This clonotype was counted a few times. V usage is TRBV24-1 and J usage is TRBJ2-3; 7 bases agree with TRBD2. This CDR3 is built from 19 residues. Germline CDR1 and CDR2: KGHDR and SFDVKD. V was pared by 4 bases and J by 2 bases, with 17 bases of the junction left unmatched. In DNA, the CDR3 is TGTGCCACCAGTGACCCATATAGTCGAAGCGGGGCCTACACAGATACGCAGTATTTT. Amino acids: CATSDPYSRSGAYTDTQYF.

This chain links TRBV7-2 with TRBJ2-1; 10 bases are a match to TRBD2. The germline V gene has CDR1 SGHTA and CDR2 FQGNSA. The CDR3 has 13 residues. Trimming cost V 5 bases and J 9 bases; bases outside gene matches: 4. The CDR3 here is CASSPGLATEQFF. The CDR3 DNA reads as TGTGCCAGCAGCCCGGGACTAGCGACTGAGCAGTTCTTC.

This clonotype was found a few times. The V and J genes are TRBV7-2 and TRBJ2-7, with 11 nucleotides matching TRBD2. This CDR3 is 16 amino acids long. CDR1 and CDR2 from the germline V gene are SGHTA and FQGNSA. Trimming took 5 bases from V and 0 from J; bases not matched to a gene: 6. The CDR3 DNA reads TGTGCCAGCAGCCGGGCTAGCGGGGGGAGCTCCTACGAGCAGTACTTC. Protein sequence: CASSRASGGSSYEQYF.

The V call is TRBV24-1, the J call TRBJ1-5; D gene uncertain. The V and J ends lost 4 bases and 6 bases respectively, with 12 bases between them. From germline, CDR1 is KGHDR and CDR2 SFDVKD. There are 14 residues in the CDR3. The CDR3 loop is CATSEGRRSQPQHF. The CDR3 nucleotides read TGTGCCACCAGTGAAGGCAGGAGGAGTCAGCCCCAGCATTTT.

V usage is TRBV12-3 or TRBV12-4 and J usage is TRBJ1-5, with D hard to call. This CDR3 is built from 13 residues. V lost 1 base, J lost 13 bases, and 14 bases lay in between. The CDR3 DNA sequence: TGTGCCAGCAGTTTAGTACCCCGAACAAGACAGCATTTT. This translates into CASSLVPRTRQHF.

This clonotype was recorded a few times. The chain carries TRBV6-1 and TRBJ2-7; no clear D gene. The germline V gene encodes CDR1 MNHNS and CDR2 SASEGT. Deletions cut 8 bases from V and 7 bases from J, with 12 bases between. This CDR3 contains 11 residues. The CDR3 nucleotides read TGTGCCAGCTTGGGTTTGGCTGAGCAGTACTTC. This translates into CASLGLAEQYF.

This clonotype was detected only a few times. The genes are TRBV5-5 and TRBJ1-2; TRBD1 matches at 7 bases. The CDR3 is 15 amino acids. The germline gives CDR1 SGHKS, CDR2 YYEKEE (reference sequence). Unmatched junction bases numbered 10, after V lost 6 bases and J lost 2 bases. CDR3 amino acids: CASIVGGSGNYGYTF. CDR3 in DNA: TGTGCCAGCATTGTAGGGGGCAGTGGCAACTATGGCTACACCTTC.

The J gene is TRBJ2-7, the V gene TRBV23-1; D not resolved. TRBV23-1 counts as an open reading frame of uncertain function. The CDR3 is 14 residues long. V shed 4 bases and J shed 0 bases, with 10 bases lying between them. CDR3 region: CASSPWFSSYEQYF. The CDR3 DNA reads TGCGCCAGCAGTCCTTGGTTCAGCTCCTACGAGCAGTACTTC.

The genes are TRBV24-1 and TRBJ2-1; D is perhaps TRBD1 or TRBD2 (5 bases each). The germline V gene has CDR1 KGHDR and CDR2 SFDVKD. The CDR3 loop spans 18 amino acids. V was pared by 2 bases and J by 8 bases, with 24 bases between. As DNA, the CDR3 is TGTGCCACCAGTGATTGGGAGAAAGGGTCTCGAGGCAGGGATGAGCAGTTCTTC. Amino acids: CATSDWEKGSRGRDEQFF.

The count of this clonotype is one. The chain recombines TRBV5-1 with TRBJ2-7, with a weak D call TRBD1 (6 bases). Germline V CDR1 and CDR2: SGHRS, YFSETQ. The V gene lost 3 bases and the J gene lost 0 bases, with 7 bases spanning the gap. This CDR3 has 13 amino acids. CDR3 DNA sequence: TGCGCCAGCAGCTGGGACACCTCCTACGAGCAGTACTTC. As protein: CASSWDTSYEQYF.

The table lists this clonotype with a few counts. The chain is built from TRBV12-3 or TRBV12-4 and TRBJ1-3; the D is unclear. Deletions cut 6 bases from V and 3 bases from J, with 18 bases between. The CDR3 totals 16 residues. The DNA of the CDR3 is TGTGCCAGCAGACTTGGAAGGACCCTCTTTGGAAACACCATATATTTT. The encoded protein is CASRLGRTLFGNTIYF.

The chain is built from TRBV9 and TRBJ2-7, with 8 bases aligning to TRBD2. The trim removed 2 bases at V and 1 base at J, leaving 8 bases unmatched. The CDR3 sequence is 16 residues long. Looked up from germline, CDR1 is SGDLS and CDR2 is YYNGEE. The CDR3 loop reads CASSVRGGYGSYEQYF. CDR3 nucleotide sequence: TGTGCCAGCAGCGTTCGGGGGGGGTATGGATCCTACGAGCAGTACTTC.

This clonotype was recorded a few times. The V call is TRBV18, the J call TRBJ2-1; 7 bases fit TRBD2. Germline trimming cut 6 bases from V and 6 bases from J; bases unmatched to any gene: 14. This CDR3 has 16 amino acids. Germline CDR1 is KGHSH and CDR2 is LQKENI. CDR3 residues: CASSPPGGAGANEQFF. In nucleotides, the CDR3 is TGTGCCAGCTCGCCCCCCGGTGGGGCGGGAGCCAATGAGCAGTTCTTC.

This clonotype was counted between two and nine times. This chain joins TRBV10-3 and TRBJ1-5; no reliable D call. Trimming took off 2 bases at V and 11 bases at J, with 7 bases between the two ends. Germline V gives CDR1 ENHRY, CDR2 SYGVKD. The CDR3 contains 11 residues. For the CDR3, the DNA is TGTGCCATCAGTGAGGCCCTGGCCCAGCATTTT. It yields the protein CAISEALAQHF.

This clonotype was observed a few times. The chain links TRBV11-3 to TRBJ2-2; 8 bases match TRBD2. There are 15 residues in the CDR3. Germline V lookup: CDR1 SGHNT, CDR2 YENEEA. V lost 5 bases to trimming and J lost 2 bases; unmatched junction nucleotides: 4. CDR3 in amino acids: CASSISGVNTGELFF. The CDR3 DNA sequence: TGTGCCAGCAGCATTAGCGGGGTAAACACCGGGGAGCTGTTTTTT.

This clonotype occurred many times. The chain uses TRBV6-6 and TRBJ2-3; D gene ambiguous. Germline CDR1 is MNHNY and CDR2 is SVGAGI (reference sequence). The CDR3 is made up of 11 amino acids. V was shortened by 6 bases and J by 5 bases, with 6 bases between the two germline ends. The CDR3 coding sequence is TGTGCCAGCAGCTCGTTAGATACGCAGTATTTT. As protein: CASSSLDTQYF.

The chain combines TRBV7-2 with TRBJ1-1, with D uncertain. There are 12 residues in the CDR3. The germline V and J ends were trimmed by 2 bases and 11 bases, with 12 bases remaining between them. Looked up from germline, CDR1 is SGHTA and CDR2 is FQGNSA. CDR3 amino acids: CASSLTAQSAFF. The CDR3 nucleotides are TGTGCCAGCAGCTTAACGGCCCAGTCGGCTTTCTTT.

In its sample, this clonotype was seen a few times. The chain combines TRBV5-1 with TRBJ1-2; 8 bases match TRBD1. The CDR3 consists of 16 residues. Unmatched junction bases numbered 7, after V lost 3 bases and J lost 0 bases. The germline V gene has CDR1 SGHRS and CDR2 YFSETQ. CDR3 region: CASSYGQGSTNYGYTF. The DNA for the CDR3 is TGCGCCAGCAGCTACGGACAGGGATCTACTAACTATGGCTACACCTTC.

This sequence joins TRBV20-1 and TRBJ1-1; 10 bases line up with TRBD1. Germline V gene lookup returns CDR1 DFQATT and CDR2 SNEGSKA (reference sequence). The CDR3 totals 14 residues. The V gene end was trimmed by 6 bases and the J gene end by 11 bases; junction bases not matched to a gene: 15. The CDR3 loop reads CSAGDRGLTRTAFF. The DNA of the CDR3 is TGCAGTGCCGGGGACAGGGGCCTGACGCGTACGGCTTTCTTT.

The chain combines TRBV29-1 with TRBJ1-5; D possibly corresponds to TRBD1 (6 bases). Germline values: CDR1 SQVTM, CDR2 ANQGSEA. The CDR3 extends over 12 amino acids. V lost 7 bases and J lost 6, with 13 bases in between. The CDR3 DNA reads as TGCAGCGCACTCAGCAGGGGTCAGCCCCAGCATTTT. As protein: CSALSRGQPQHF.

This clonotype has only a few counts. This chain joins TRBV9 and TRBJ2-6; 9 bases agree with TRBD1. J was trimmed by 0 bases and V by 3 bases; bases with no gene match: 4. The germline V gene has CDR1 SGDLS and CDR2 YYNGEE. The CDR3 length is 17 residues. This chain's CDR3 is CASSAQGAFSGANVLTF. The CDR3 DNA sequence: TGTGCCAGCAGCGCACAGGGGGCTTTCTCTGGGGCCAACGTCCTGACTTTC.

This clonotype was counted at least ten times. The chain recombines TRBV20-1 with TRBJ2-1, with 8 bases identical to TRBD2. The length of the CDR3 is 15 residues. The germline CDR1 and CDR2 sequences are DFQATT and SNEGSKA (reference sequence). V trimming: 3 bases; J trimming: 6 bases; junction bases outside the gene matches: 10. The CDR3 spells CSARVNGGAVNEQFF. For the CDR3, the DNA is TGCAGTGCTAGGGTCAACGGGGGGGCTGTCAATGAGCAGTTCTTC.

This clonotype was seen repeatedly, ten times or more. The J gene is TRBJ1-1, the V gene TRBV29-1; D not resolved. This CDR3 is 9 amino acids long. The germline V gene encodes CDR1 SQVTM and CDR2 ANQGSEA. The V and J ends lost 0 bases and 13 bases respectively, with 6 bases between them. The chain's CDR3 is CSVEEGHFF. The CDR3 bases are TGCAGCGTTGAAGAAGGGCATTTCTTT.

The chain employs TRBV10-3 and TRBJ2-2; no firm D call. V was pared by 4 bases and J by 4 bases, with 4 bases between. The CDR3 runs 12 residues. CDR1 is ENHRY and CDR2 is SYGVKD in the germline V gene. Written as DNA, the CDR3 is TGTGCCATCAGTGCATTCACCGGGGAGCTGTTTTTT. As protein: CAISAFTGELFF.